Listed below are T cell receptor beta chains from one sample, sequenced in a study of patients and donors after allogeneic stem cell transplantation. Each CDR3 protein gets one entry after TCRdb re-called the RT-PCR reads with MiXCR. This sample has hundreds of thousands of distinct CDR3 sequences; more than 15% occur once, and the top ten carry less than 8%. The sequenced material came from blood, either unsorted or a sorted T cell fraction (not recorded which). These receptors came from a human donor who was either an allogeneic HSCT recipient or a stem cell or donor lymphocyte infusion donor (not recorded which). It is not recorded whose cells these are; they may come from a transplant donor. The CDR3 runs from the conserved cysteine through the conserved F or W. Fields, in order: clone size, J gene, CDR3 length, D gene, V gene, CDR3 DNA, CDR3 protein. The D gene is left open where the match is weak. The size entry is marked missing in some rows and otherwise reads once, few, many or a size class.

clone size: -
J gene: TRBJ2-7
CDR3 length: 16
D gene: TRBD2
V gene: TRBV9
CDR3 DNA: TGTGCCAGCAGCGGACGACCTGGGACTAGCCGCTACGAGCAGTACTTC
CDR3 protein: CASSGRPGTSRYEQYF

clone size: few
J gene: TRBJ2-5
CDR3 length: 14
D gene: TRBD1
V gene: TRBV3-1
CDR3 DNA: TGTGCCAGCAGCCAAGTGGGACAGCAAGAGACCCAGTACTTC
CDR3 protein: CASSQVGQQETQYF

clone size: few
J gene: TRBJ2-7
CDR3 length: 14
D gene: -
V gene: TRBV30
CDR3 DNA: TGTGCCTGGAGTTTCTTGGGCATCCCCTACGAGCAGTACTTC
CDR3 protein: CAWSFLGIPYEQYF

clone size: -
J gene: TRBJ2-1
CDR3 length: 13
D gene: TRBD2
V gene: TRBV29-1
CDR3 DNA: TGCATCCCTACTTGCCGGGGGGACAATGAGCAGTTCTTC
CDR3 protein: CIPTCRGDNEQFF

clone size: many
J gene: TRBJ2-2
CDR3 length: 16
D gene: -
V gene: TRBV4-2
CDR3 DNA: TGTGCCAGCAGCCAAGATTTATCCAAGAACACCGGGGAGCTGTTTTTT
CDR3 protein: CASSQDLSKNTGELFF

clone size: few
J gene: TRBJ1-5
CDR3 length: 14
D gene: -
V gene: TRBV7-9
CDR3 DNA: TGTGCCAGCAGCTTAGCAGGGTCCGCGGAACCCCAGCATTTT
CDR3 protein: CASSLAGSAEPQHF

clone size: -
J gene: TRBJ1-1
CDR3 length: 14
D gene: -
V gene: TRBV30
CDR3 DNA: TGTGCCTGGAGTGCAGGGGCTCAGAACACTGAAGCTTTCTTT
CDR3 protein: CAWSAGAQNTEAFF

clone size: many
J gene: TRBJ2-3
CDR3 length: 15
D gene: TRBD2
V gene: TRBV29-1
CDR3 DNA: TGCAGCGTTGAAAGGGCGGGAGATGTCACAGATACGCAGTATTTT
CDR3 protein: CSVERAGDVTDTQYF

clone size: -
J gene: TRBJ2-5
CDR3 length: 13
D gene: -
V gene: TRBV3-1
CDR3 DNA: TGTGCCAGCAGCCAAGTCGACCCAGAGGCCCAGTACTTC
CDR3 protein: CASSQVDPEAQYF

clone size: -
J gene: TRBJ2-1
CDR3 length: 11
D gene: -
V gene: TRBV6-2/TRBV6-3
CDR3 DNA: TGTGCCAGCAAACAGGGCAATGAGCAGTTCTTC
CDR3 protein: CASKQGNEQFF

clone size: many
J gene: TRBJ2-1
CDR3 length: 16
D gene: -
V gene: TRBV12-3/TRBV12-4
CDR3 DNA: TGTGCCAGCAGTTTTGAGGGAACGTTTCCCTACAATGAGCAGTTCTTC
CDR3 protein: CASSFEGTFPYNEQFF

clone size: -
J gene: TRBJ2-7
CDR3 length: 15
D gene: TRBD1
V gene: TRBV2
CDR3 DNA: TGTGCCAGCAGTGAAGCCCCCAGGACAGGGGCCGAGCAGTACTTC
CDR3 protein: CASSEAPRTGAEQYF

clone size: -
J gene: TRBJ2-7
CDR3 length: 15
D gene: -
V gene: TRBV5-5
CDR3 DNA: TGTGCCAGCAGCTTGGCGCTGGCCAAAAACTACGAGCAGTACTTC
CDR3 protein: CASSLALAKNYEQYF

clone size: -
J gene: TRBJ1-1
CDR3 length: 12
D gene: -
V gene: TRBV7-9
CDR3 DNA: TGTGCCAGCAGGGCGCAGGGACCTGAAGCTTTCTTT
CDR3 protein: CASRAQGPEAFF

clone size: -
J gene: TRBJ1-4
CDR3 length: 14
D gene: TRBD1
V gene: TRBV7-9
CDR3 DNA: TGTGCCAGCAGCTTCCACAGGGGAGATGAAAAACTGTTTTTT
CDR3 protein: CASSFHRGDEKLFF

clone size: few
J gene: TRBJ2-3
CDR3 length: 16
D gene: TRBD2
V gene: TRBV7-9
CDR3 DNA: TGTGCCAGCAGCTTTGGGACTAGCGGGGACACAGATACGCAGTATTTT
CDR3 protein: CASSFGTSGDTDTQYF

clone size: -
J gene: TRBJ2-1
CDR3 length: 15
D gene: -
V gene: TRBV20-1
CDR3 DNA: TGCAGTGCACTCCCGCCCAAAGCACCCTACAATGAGCAGTTCTTC
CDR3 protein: CSALPPKAPYNEQFF

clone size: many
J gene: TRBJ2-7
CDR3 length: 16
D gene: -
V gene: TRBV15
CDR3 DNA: TGTGCCACCAGCAGAGATTGGGGAATTAGCGGTTACGAGCAGTACTTC
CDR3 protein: CATSRDWGISGYEQYF

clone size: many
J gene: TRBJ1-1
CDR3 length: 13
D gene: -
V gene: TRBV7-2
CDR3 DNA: TGTGCCAGCAGCTTAGTGAGGGGGTCTGAAGCTTTCTTT
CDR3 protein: CASSLVRGSEAFF

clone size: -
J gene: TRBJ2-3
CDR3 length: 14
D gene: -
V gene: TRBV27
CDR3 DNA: TGTGCCAGCAGTACCCCCCTTTTAGCCTACTCCATGGATTTT
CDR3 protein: CASSTPLLAYSMDF

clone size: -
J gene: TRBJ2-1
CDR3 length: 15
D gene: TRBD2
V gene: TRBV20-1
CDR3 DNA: TGCAGTGCTAGAGTAGCGGGGGGCAGCTACAATGAGCAGTTCTTC
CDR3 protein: CSARVAGGSYNEQFF

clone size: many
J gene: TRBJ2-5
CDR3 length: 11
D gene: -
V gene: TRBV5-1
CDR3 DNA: TGTGCCAGCAGCTCGGGAGAGACCCAGTACTTC
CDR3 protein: CASSSGETQYF

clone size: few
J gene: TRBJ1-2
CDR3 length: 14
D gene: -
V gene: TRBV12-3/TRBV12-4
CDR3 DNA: TGTGCCAGCAGTACCGGACCAGGGGTCTATGGCTACACCTTC
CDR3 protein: CASSTGPGVYGYTF

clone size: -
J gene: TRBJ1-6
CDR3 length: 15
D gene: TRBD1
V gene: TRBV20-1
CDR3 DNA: TGCAGTGCTAGGGGACAGGGGGTGTATAATTCACCCCTCCACTTT
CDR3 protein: CSARGQGVYNSPLHF

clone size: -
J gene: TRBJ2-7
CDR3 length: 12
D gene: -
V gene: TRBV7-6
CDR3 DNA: TGTGCCAGCAGCCCAACAGAATACGAGCAGTACTTC
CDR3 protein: CASSPTEYEQYF

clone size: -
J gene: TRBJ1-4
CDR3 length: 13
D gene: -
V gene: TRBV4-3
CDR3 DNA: TGCGCCAGCAGCCAAGAGGGACTCGAAAAACTGTTTTTT
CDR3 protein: CASSQEGLEKLFF

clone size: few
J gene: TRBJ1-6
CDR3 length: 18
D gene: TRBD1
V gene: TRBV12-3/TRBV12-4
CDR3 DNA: TGTGCCAGCAGCAACAACCGGGACAGGGGCCCCTATAATTCACCCCTCCACTTT
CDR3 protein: CASSNNRDRGPYNSPLHF

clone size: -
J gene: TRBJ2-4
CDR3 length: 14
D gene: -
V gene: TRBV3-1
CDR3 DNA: TGTGCCAGCAGTGCTAAGGGGGGCAAAAACATTCAGTACTTC
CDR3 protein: CASSAKGGKNIQYF

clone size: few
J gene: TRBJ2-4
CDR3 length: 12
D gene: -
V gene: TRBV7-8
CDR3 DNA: TGTGCCAGCAGCTTAGACAACAGGGATCAGTACTTC
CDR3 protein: CASSLDNRDQYF

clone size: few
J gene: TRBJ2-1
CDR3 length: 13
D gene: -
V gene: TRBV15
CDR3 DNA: TGTGCCACCAACGGTGGGGACACGGTAGAGCAGTTCTTC
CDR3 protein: CATNGGDTVEQFF

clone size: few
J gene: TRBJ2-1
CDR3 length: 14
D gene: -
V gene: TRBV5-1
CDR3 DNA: TGCGCCAGCAGCTCACAGGGAAATGGCAATGAGCAGTTCTTC
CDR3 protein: CASSSQGNGNEQFF

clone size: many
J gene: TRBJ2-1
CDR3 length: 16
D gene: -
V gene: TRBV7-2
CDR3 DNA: TGTGCCAGCAGCCCCTCAGGGGCGAGCTCCTACAATGAGCAGTTCTTC
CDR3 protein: CASSPSGASSYNEQFF

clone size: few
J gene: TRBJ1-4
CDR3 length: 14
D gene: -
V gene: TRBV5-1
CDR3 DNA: TGCGCCAGCAGCAAAGGGTTATCTAATGAAAAACTGTTTTTT
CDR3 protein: CASSKGLSNEKLFF

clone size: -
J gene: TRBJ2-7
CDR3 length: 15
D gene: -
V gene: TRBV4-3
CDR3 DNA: TGCGCCAGCAGCCCTCGACAGGTAGCCTCCTACGAGCAGTACTTC
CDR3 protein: CASSPRQVASYEQYF

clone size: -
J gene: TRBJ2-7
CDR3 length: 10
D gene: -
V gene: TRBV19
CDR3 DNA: TGTGCCAGTAGTATGGGGGAGCAGTACTTC
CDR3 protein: CASSMGEQYF

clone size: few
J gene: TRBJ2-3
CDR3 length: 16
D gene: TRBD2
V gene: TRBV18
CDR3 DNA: TGTGCCAGCTCACTCAAACTACTAGCGACTACAGATACGCAGTATTTT
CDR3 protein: CASSLKLLATTDTQYF

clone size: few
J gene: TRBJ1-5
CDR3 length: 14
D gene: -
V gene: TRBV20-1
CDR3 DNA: TGCAGTGCTACCCCGACAGATAGCAATCAGCCCCAGCATTTT
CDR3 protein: CSATPTDSNQPQHF

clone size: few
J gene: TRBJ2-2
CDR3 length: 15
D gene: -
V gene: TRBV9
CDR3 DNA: TGTGCCAGCAGCGTAGAGGGAAGAAACACCGGGGAGCTGTTTTTT
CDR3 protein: CASSVEGRNTGELFF

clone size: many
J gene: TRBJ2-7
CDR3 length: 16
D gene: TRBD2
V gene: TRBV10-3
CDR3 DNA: TGTGCCATCAGTGAATCGGTGGGGAGGGGAAGCTACGAGCAGTACTTC
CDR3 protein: CAISESVGRGSYEQYF

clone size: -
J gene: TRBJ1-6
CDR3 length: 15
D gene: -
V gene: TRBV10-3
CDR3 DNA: TGTGCCATCAGTGGCAGGACAGAGTTAAATTCACCCCTCCACTTT
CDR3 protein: CAISGRTELNSPLHF

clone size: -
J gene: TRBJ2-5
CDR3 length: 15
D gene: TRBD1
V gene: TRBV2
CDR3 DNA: TGTGCCAGCAGCGCGACAGGGAGTGGCCAAGAGACCCAGTACTTC
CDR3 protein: CASSATGSGQETQYF

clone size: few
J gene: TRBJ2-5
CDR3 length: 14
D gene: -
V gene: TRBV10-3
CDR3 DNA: TGTGCCATCACGGCGGGACTGTACCAAGAGACCCAGTACTTC
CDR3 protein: CAITAGLYQETQYF

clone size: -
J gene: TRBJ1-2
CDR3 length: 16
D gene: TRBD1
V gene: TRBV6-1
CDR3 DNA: TGTGCCAGCAGAGCACAAGGACAGGGGCGAATTTATGGCTACACCTTC
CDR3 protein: CASRAQGQGRIYGYTF

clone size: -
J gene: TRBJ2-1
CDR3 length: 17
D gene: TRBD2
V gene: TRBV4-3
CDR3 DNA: TGCGCCAGCAGCCAAGATTATTTGGGGGGGGAAGGCAATGAGCAGTTCTTC
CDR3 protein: CASSQDYLGGEGNEQFF

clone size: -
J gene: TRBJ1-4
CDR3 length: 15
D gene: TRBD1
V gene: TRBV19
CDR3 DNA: TGTGCCAGTAGTATATCGGGGACAGGGTATGAAAAACTGTTTTTT
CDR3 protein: CASSISGTGYEKLFF

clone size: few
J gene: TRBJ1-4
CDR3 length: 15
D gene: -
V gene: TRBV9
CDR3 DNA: TGTGCCAGCAGCGGCCTCGGAGGGAAAGCTGAAAAACTGTTTTTT
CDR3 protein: CASSGLGGKAEKLFF